Below, 8 T cell receptor beta chains from the same sample are listed, as sequenced in a study of T cell responses to AZD1222 COVID-19 vaccine (dated by TCRdb to about 2021). What this sample's time point label stands for: baseline before first vaccination. Explained via the paper, the treatment or condition label denotes: meningococcal conjugate vaccine given as trial control. The protocol used for the library was the immunoSEQ multiplex PCR assay. This immuneACCESS table, as held by TCRdb, lists in-frame sequences with V and J called but not all clones. Of the missing ones, under half trace to an unresolved V gene in checked studies; the others have no known cause. Here the sample has roughly 200,000 clones; roughly 91% occur a single time. Together, the top ten hold roughly 0.99% of the sample. The sample in question was peripheral blood, obtained on day 0 of MenACWY control vaccination. Receptors originate from an adult in good health.

The chain uses TRBV4-2 and TRBJ2-4; TRBD2 is a possible D gene (6 bases). Germline lookup yields CDR1 LGHNA and CDR2 YNFKEQ. CDR3 size: 17 residues. Trimming took off 2 bases at V and 3 bases at J, with 17 bases between the two ends. The chain's CDR3 is CASSQTIADGLKNIQYF. The CDR3 region has the DNA TGTGCCAGCAGCCAAACGATAGCGGACGGCCTCAAAAACATTCAGTACTTC.

The CDR3: CASSETEYQPQHF. CDR3 nucleotide sequence: TGTGCCAGCAGTGAGACAGAATATCAGCCCCAGCATTTT. The chain has TRBV2 and TRBJ1-5; D may be TRBD1 (5 bases). The germline CDR1 and CDR2 sequences are SNHLY and FYNNEI. V dropped 3 bases and J dropped 5 bases, with 8 bases sitting between them. The CDR3 has 13 residues.

The V call is TRBV11-2, the J call TRBJ2-7; D may be TRBD1 (7 bases). The CDR3 runs to 15 residues. CDR1 SGHAT and CDR2 FQNNGV come from the germline V gene. Trimming stripped 5 bases from V and 4 bases from J, with 18 bases between. The CDR3 nucleotides read TGTGCCAGCAGCGTTTCACAGGGGACTGGTTACGAGCAGTACTTC. As protein: CASSVSQGTGYEQYF.

The J gene is TRBJ2-7, the V gene TRBV25-1, with 8 bases that match TRBD1. The CDR3 is 15 amino acids. The V and J ends lost 3 bases and 2 bases, in that order; junction bases with no gene match: 6. Germline V gene sequence: CDR1 MGHDK, CDR2 SYGVNS. This CDR3 is CASSESGTGTYEQYF. CDR3 coding DNA: TGTGCCAGCAGTGAGTCCGGGACAGGCACCTACGAGCAGTACTTC.

This clone was seen a single time. The chain combines TRBV5-4 with TRBJ1-1; tentative D call: TRBD1 (6 bases). The V end was cut by 4 bases, the J end by 5 bases, with 18 bases between. CDR1 is SGHNT and CDR2 is YYREEE in the germline V gene (reference sequence). CDR3 length: 15 amino acids. DNA for the CDR3: TGTGCCAGCAGCCTGGGGGGGGGCGCGGGTACTGAAGCTTTCTTT. This sequence encodes CASSLGGGAGTEAFF.

The chain recombines TRBV6-5 with TRBJ1-3; TRBD1 is a possible D gene (5 bases). V gave up 4 bases and J gave up 6 bases, with 16 bases separating them. The CDR3 has 15 amino acids. Germline V lookup: CDR1 MNHEY, CDR2 SVGAGI. The CDR3 sequence: CASSSQGAVLNTIYF. For the CDR3, the DNA is TGTGCCAGCAGTTCGCAAGGGGCCGTCCTAAACACCATATATTTT.

This clone has just a few counts. This chain uses TRBV12-3 or TRBV12-4 with TRBJ2-2; D may be TRBD1 (5 bases). V lost 7 bases and J lost 4, with 10 bases in between. This CDR3 has 13 amino acids. The CDR3 coding sequence is TGTGCCAGCACCTTCAGGGTCACCGGGGAGCTGTTTTTT. As protein: CASTFRVTGELFF.

Written as DNA, the CDR3 is TGTGCCGGAGGAAGACAGGGACCTAATGAAAAACTGTTTTTT. Its protein product is CAGGRQGPNEKLFF. V gene TRBV2 combines with J gene TRBJ1-4; TRBD1 aligns across 7 bases. The CDR3 loop spans 14 amino acids. V lost 11 bases and J lost 3; bases outside the gene matches: 9. Germline CDR1 SNHLY, CDR2 FYNNEI.